Listed below are T cell receptor beta chains from one sample, sequenced in a study of T cell changes during pregnancy in multiple sclerosis. Profiling relied on immunoSEQ multiplex PCR, and the TCRdb table lists in-frame clones only, not all of them. The sample holds approximately 65,000 clones, 85% to 95% seen once. Sequencing was performed on CD8+ T cells from peripheral blood mononuclear cells, taken in the third trimester of pregnancy. Receptor source: a female donor in good health, enrolled as a control in a pregnancy study. The CDR3 runs from the conserved cysteine through the conserved F or W. The order of the fields is D gene, J gene, V gene, clone size, CDR3 protein, CDR3 DNA. D genes are given only for firm matches. The size field is filled for only some rows; it gives once, few, many or a size class.

>.|TRBJ1-1|TRBV19|.
CASSYRDDTEAFF
TGTGCCAGTAGTTACAGGGATGACACTGAAGCTTTCTTT
>TRBD1|TRBJ1-1|TRBV4-3|.
CASSQDRTGNTEAFF
TGCGCCAGCAGCCAAGACAGGACAGGGAACACTGAAGCTTTCTTT
>.|TRBJ1-3|TRBV7-2|few
CASSPFAGAGNTIYF
TGTGCCAGCAGCCCCTTTGCCGGGGCTGGAAACACCATATATTTT
>.|TRBJ2-3|TRBV7-2|.
CASRPEVGDTQYF
TGTGCCAGCAGGCCTGAGGTCGGGGATACGCAGTATTTT
>TRBD2|TRBJ2-3|TRBV7-9|.
CASRGERGFTDTQYF
TGTGCCAGCAGGGGGGAGCGGGGATTCACAGATACGCAGTATTTT
>.|TRBJ2-7|TRBV4-3|.
CASSQSRVDQGFYYEQYF
TGCGCCAGCAGCCAATCCCGGGTCGACCAGGGATTCTACTACGAGCAGTACTTC
>TRBD2|TRBJ2-3|TRBV27|.
CASSSFFSGFTDTQYF
TGTGCCAGCAGCTCCTTCTTTAGCGGGTTCACAGATACGCAGTATTTT
>.|TRBJ2-4|TRBV27|.
CASSLSFGGAENIQYF
TGTGCCAGCAGTTTATCTTTCGGGGGTGCGGAAAACATTCAGTACTTC
>.|TRBJ2-1|TRBV9|once
CASSSYRGGDNEQFF
TGTGCCAGCAGCTCCTACAGGGGGGGGGACAATGAGCAGTTCTTC
>.|TRBJ2-3|TRBV4-1|.
CASSQDLQATDTQYF
TGCGCCAGCAGCCAAGATTTACAGGCGACAGATACGCAGTATTTT
>TRBD1|TRBJ1-2|TRBV9|many
CASSPGDSPLNYGYTF
TGTGCCAGCAGCCCTGGGGACAGCCCCTTAAACTATGGCTACACCTTC
>.|TRBJ2-1|TRBV6-1|.
CASSEAFEEHEQFF
TGTGCCAGCAGTGAAGCGTTTGAGGAGCATGAGCAGTTCTTC
>.|TRBJ1-2|TRBV25-1|.
CASSESGSDNYGYTF
TGTGCCAGCAGTGAATCAGGGTCCGACAACTATGGCTACACCTTC
>.|TRBJ2-7|TRBV5-5|.
CASSLAGWDEQYF
TGTGCCAGCAGCTTGGCAGGCTGGGACGAGCAGTACTTC
>TRBD1|TRBJ1-2|TRBV5-6|.
CASSTGDDGYTF
TGTGCCAGCAGCACAGGGGATGACGGCTACACCTTC
>TRBD2|TRBJ2-1|TRBV13|.
CASSLGLGGGSYNEQFF
TGTGCCAGCAGCTTAGGGCTGGGGGGGGGCTCCTACAATGAGCAGTTCTTC
>.|TRBJ2-2|TRBV4-3|.
CASSPYRDTGELFF
TGCGCCAGCAGCCCCTACAGGGATACCGGGGAGCTGTTTTTT
>TRBD1|TRBJ1-2|TRBV5-6|.
CASSLVGTADYGYTF
TGTGCCAGCAGCTTGGTCGGGACAGCCGACTATGGCTACACCTTC
>TRBD1|TRBJ2-1|TRBV5-4|once
CASRLQGADYNEQFF
TGTGCCAGCAGATTGCAGGGGGCGGATTACAATGAGCAGTTCTTC
>TRBD2|TRBJ2-3|TRBV9|.
CASSAGTSGGITDTQYF
TGTGCCAGCAGCGCCGGGACTAGCGGGGGGATTACAGATACGCAGTATTTT
>.|TRBJ1-5|TRBV9|.
CASSGDTQGQPQHF
TGTGCCAGCAGCGGGGACACCCAGGGTCAGCCCCAGCATTTT
>TRBD2|TRBJ2-7|TRBV6-1|.
CASSEVGSGGGPEQYF
TGTGCCAGCAGTGAAGTAGGCTCGGGGGGTGGGCCGGAGCAGTACTTC
>TRBD1|TRBJ1-2|TRBV7-9|.
CASSFTGDLNGYTF
TGTGCCAGCAGCTTTACAGGGGATTTGAATGGCTACACCTTC
>TRBD1|TRBJ1-5|TRBV5-8|.
CASSIDRGRHQPQHF
TGTGCCAGCAGCATTGACAGGGGGCGGCATCAGCCCCAGCATTTT
>.|TRBJ2-1|TRBV6-5|.
CASSYVGGSSYNEQFF
TGTGCCAGCAGTTACGTGGGGGGTAGCTCCTACAATGAGCAGTTCTTC
>.|TRBJ2-5|TRBV6-6|.
CASSSESYQETQYF
TGTGCCAGCAGTTCCGAGTCGTACCAAGAGACCCAGTACTTC
>.|TRBJ2-7|TRBV4-3|.
CASSQGRLDYYEQYF
TGCGCCAGCAGCCAAGGGCGACTTGACTACTACGAGCAGTACTTC
>TRBD2|TRBJ2-1|TRBV7-8|.
CASSSPGTSDSEQFF
TGTGCCAGCAGCTCACCCGGGACTAGCGATAGTGAGCAGTTCTTC
>.|TRBJ1-5|TRBV27|.
CASSSVNQPQHF
TGTGCCAGCAGTTCAGTAAATCAGCCCCAGCATTTT
>.|TRBJ2-3|TRBV10-1|.
CASSELGVLCTDTQYF
TGCGCCAGCAGTGAGCTAGGGGTCCTTTGCACAGATACGCAGTATTTT
>.|TRBJ1-1|TRBV27|once
CASSAGSGTEAFF
TGTGCCAGCAGTGCAGGGTCGGGCACTGAAGCTTTCTTT
>.|TRBJ1-1|TRBV7-3|.
CASSLAGNTEAFF
TGTGCCAGCAGCCTAGCCGGGAACACTGAAGCTTTCTTT
>.|TRBJ1-1|TRBV7-3|.
CASSYDQGDEAFF
TGTGCCAGCAGCTACGATCAGGGTGATGAAGCTTTCTTT
>TRBD1|TRBJ1-1|TRBV4-3|.
CASSQDLIGGGEDTEAFF
TGCGCCAGCAGCCAAGATCTGATCGGAGGGGGCGAGGACACTGAAGCTTTCTTT
>TRBD1|TRBJ1-2|TRBV10-3|.
CAISEYRDRESVAF
TGTGCCATCAGTGAGTATCGGGACAGGGAGTCAGTGGCCTTC
>TRBD2|TRBJ2-1|TRBV9|.
CASSELAGGQNEQFF
TGTGCCAGCAGCGAACTAGCGGGGGGTCAAAATGAGCAGTTCTTC
>TRBD1|TRBJ1-2|TRBV9|.
CASSVDGTGYGYTF
TGTGCCAGCAGCGTAGATGGGACAGGGTATGGCTACACCTTC
>.|TRBJ1-3|TRBV5-6|.
CASKEGSPGNTIYF
TGTGCCAGCAAAGAGGGCTCCCCTGGAAACACCATATATTTT
>.|TRBJ2-7|TRBV13|.
CASSSARPYEQYF
TGTGCCAGCAGCTCCGCCAGGCCCTACGAGCAGTACTTC
>.|TRBJ1-1|TRBV10-3|once
CAISKAEGHQSEAFF
TGTGCCATCAGTAAAGCAGAGGGACACCAGTCTGAAGCTTTCTTT
>TRBD1|TRBJ2-1|TRBV7-2|.
CASSLGGQGGLIDEQFF
TGTGCCAGCAGCTTAGGTGGACAGGGGGGACTTATCGATGAGCAGTTCTTC
>TRBD1|TRBJ2-7|TRBV30|.
CAWMGQGPSYEQYF
TGTGCCTGGATGGGACAGGGGCCTTCCTACGAGCAGTACTTC